Given below is one T cell receptor (beta chain) in context. What antigen it recognizes has not been identified. The input lacks base qualities; no much larger clone sits a single base away. CDR3 length: 16 amino acids, cysteine to phenylalanine. Just the 48-base CDR3 DNA is kept, in frame starting at base 1. These data come from a study of technical replicates of blood from several donors (dated by TCRdb to the late 2010s). Libraries were built with the immunoSEQ multiplex PCR assay. Imported from immuneACCESS, the table was reduced by TCRdb to in-frame sequences with V and J called. These copies leave out some clones; in studies compared against another copy, an unresolved V gene accounts for under half, and the cause of the remainder is not known. Here the sample has about 70,000 clones; about 94% occur a single time. In total, the top ten clones hold approximately 0.4% of the sample.

The V and J genes are TRBV21-1 and TRBJ1-1; the listed D gene, TRBD1, was not tested against the DNA. TRBV21-1 is given as a pseudogene. Sequencing was done on a sample of T cells isolated from PBMCs. This clonotype was sampled from a human donor in good health. The nucleotide sequence is TGTGCCAGCAGCAAAGTATCGGCAGGGGAGAACACTGAAGCTTTCTTT. It is translated as CASSKVSAGENTEAFF.